This T cell receptor beta chain was sequenced in a study of cytomegalovirus exposure and HLA in healthy donors. It was with 60 Vbeta and 13 Jbeta primers that the PCR ran. TCRdb's table, derived via immunoSEQ multiplex PCR, lists solely in-frame clones and lacks some. The table records over 200,000 clones, approximately 81% of them present only once. The sample was PBMCs. This receptor was identified in a human donor in good health.

This CDR3 is CASSALSGRAQETQYF. The CDR3 DNA is TGTGCCAGCAGTGCCCTAAGCGGGAGGGCCCAGGAGACCCAGTACTTC. The rearrangement uses TRBV2 and TRBJ2-5; 10 bases align to TRBD2. J was trimmed by 5 bases and V by 4 bases; bases with no gene match: 10. CDR3 length: 16 amino acids. The V gene's germline CDR1 is SNHLY and CDR2 FYNNEI.